This TCR beta chain was recorded in a study of T cell repertoires in cytomegalovirus infection. Across the whole study: HLA-B-restricted CMV epitopes that are well studied were used alongside recently identified HLA-C-restricted ones.

A word on this clonotype: The target antigen is unknown.

CDR3 length: 14 amino acids. Germline CDR1 reads SGHVS; CDR2 reads FNYEAQ. V was shortened by 5 bases and J by 1 base, with 12 bases between the two germline ends. TCRdb recomputed calls from the reads with MiXCR, one row per CDR3 protein. The sample holds approximately 110,000 distinct CDR3 sequences, 35% to 50% seen once. The sequence was collected from a human donor in good health (CMV status not recorded). Some clones in this sample may be carry-over from other donors' samples. The chain carries TRBV7-6 and TRBJ2-7, with no clear D. Specimen: CD8+ T cells from cultured PBMCs, collected from culture after CMV antigen stimulation. The chain's CDR3 is CASSTGLTSYEQYF. As DNA, the CDR3 is TGTGCCAGCAGCACGGGTCTGACGTCCTACGAGCAGTACTTC.